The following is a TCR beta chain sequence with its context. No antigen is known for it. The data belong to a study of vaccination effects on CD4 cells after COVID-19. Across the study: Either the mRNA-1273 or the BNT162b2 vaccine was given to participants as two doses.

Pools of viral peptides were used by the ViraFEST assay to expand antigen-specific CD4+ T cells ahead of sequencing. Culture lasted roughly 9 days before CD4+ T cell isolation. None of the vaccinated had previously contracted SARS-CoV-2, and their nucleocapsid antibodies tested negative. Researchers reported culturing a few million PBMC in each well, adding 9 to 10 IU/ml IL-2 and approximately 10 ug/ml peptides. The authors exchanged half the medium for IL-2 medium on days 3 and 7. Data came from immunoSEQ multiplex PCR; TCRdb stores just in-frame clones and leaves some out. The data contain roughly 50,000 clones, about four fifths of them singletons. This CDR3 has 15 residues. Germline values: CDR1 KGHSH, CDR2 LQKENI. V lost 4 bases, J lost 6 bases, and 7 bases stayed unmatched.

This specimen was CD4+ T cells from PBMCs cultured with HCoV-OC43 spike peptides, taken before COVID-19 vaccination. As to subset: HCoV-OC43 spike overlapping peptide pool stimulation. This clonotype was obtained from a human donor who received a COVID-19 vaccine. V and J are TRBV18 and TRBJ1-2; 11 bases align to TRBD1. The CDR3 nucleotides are TGTGCCAGCTCACACCAGGACAGGGGGCTGAATGGCTACACCTTC. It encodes CASSHQDRGLNGYTF.